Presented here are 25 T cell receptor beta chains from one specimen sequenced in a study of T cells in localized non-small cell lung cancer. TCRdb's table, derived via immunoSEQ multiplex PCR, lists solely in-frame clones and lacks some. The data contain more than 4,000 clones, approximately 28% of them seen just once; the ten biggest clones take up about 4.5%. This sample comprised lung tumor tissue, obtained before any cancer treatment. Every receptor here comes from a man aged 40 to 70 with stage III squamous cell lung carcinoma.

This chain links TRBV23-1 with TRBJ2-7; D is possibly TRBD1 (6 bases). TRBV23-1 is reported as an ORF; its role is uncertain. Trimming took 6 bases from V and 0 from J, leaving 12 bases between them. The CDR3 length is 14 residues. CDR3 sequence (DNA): TGCGCCAGCAGACGCAGGGGATACTCCTACGAGCAGTACTTC. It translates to CASRRRGYSYEQYF.

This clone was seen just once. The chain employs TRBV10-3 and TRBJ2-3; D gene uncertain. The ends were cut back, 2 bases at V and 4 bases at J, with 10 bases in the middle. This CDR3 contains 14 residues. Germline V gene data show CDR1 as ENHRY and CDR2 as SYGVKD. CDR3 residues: CAISEATFADTQYF. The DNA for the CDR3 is TGTGCCATCAGTGAGGCCACCTTTGCAGATACGCAGTATTTT.

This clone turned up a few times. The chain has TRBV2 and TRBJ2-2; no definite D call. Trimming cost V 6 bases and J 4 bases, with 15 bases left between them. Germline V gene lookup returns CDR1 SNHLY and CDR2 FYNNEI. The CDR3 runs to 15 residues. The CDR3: CASRNVIASTGELFF. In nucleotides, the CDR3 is TGTGCCAGCAGAAATGTAATCGCGAGCACCGGGGAGCTGTTTTTT.

CDR3 nucleotides: TGTGCCAGCAGCCCAGGCGGGGGCAATCAGCCCCAGCATTTT. Amino acids: CASSPGGGNQPQHF. V gene TRBV11-1 combines with J gene TRBJ1-5, with D unclear. This CDR3 region has 14 residues. The germline V gene encodes CDR1 SGHAT and CDR2 FQDESV (reference sequence). The V gene lost 5 bases and the J gene lost 2 bases, with 10 bases spanning the gap.

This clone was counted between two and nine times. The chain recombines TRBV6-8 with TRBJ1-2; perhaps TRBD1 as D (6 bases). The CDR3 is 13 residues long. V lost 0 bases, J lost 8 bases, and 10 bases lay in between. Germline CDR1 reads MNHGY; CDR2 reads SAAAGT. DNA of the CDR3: TGTGCCAGCAGTTACTCGACCGGGGGCGGCTACACCTTC. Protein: CASSYSTGGGYTF.

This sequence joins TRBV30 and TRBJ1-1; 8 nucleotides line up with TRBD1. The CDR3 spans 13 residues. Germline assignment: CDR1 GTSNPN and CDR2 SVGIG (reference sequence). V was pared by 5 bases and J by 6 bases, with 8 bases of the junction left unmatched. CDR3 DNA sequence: TGTGCCTGGGAAACAGGGGGGTTGTCTGAAGCTTTCTTT. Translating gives CAWETGGLSEAFF. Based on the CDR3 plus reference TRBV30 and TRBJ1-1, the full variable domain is SQTIHQWPATLVQPVGSPLSLECTVEGTSNPNLYWYRQAAGRGLQLLFYSVGIGQISSEVPQNLSASRPQDRQFILSSKKLLLSDSGFYLCAWETGGLSEAFFGQGTRLTVV.

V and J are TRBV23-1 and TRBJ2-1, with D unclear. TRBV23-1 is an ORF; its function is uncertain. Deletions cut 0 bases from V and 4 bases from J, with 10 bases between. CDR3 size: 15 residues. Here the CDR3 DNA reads TGCGCCAGCAGTCAATCTGGAAGGCCTTACAATGAGCAGTTCTTC. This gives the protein CASSQSGRPYNEQFF.

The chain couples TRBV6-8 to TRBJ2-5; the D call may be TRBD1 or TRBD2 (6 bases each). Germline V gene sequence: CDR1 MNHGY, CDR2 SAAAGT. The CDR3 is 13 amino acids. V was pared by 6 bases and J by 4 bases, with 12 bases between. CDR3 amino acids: CASRRGGGETQYF. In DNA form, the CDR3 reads TGTGCCAGCAGGAGAGGAGGGGGAGAGACCCAGTACTTC.

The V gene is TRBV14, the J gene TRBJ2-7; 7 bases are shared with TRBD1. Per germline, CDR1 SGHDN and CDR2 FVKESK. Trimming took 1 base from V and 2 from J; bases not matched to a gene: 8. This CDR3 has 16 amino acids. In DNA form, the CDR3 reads TGTGCCAGCAGCCAAGTTCGGCGGACAGGAACCTACGAGCAGTACTTC. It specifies CASSQVRRTGTYEQYF.

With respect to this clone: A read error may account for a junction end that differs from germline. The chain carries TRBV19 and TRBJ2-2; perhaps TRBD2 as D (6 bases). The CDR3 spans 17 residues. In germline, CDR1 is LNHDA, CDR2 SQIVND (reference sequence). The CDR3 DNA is TGTGCCAGTAGACGCGACAAAACCCGGGGGAACACCGAGGAGCTGTTTTTT. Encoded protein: CASRRDKTRGNTEELFF.

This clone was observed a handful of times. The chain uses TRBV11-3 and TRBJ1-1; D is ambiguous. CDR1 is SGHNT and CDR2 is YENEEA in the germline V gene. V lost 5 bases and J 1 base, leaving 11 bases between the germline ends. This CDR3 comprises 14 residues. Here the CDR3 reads CASSADGRNTEAFF. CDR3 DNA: TGTGCCAGCAGCGCAGACGGACGGAACACTGAAGCTTTCTTT.

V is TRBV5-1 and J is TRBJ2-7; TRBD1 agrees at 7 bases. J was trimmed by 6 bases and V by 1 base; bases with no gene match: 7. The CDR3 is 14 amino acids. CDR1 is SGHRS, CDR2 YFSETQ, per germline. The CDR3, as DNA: TGCGCCAGCAGCTTGTACAGGGGTTGGGTCGAGCAGTACTTC. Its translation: CASSLYRGWVEQYF.

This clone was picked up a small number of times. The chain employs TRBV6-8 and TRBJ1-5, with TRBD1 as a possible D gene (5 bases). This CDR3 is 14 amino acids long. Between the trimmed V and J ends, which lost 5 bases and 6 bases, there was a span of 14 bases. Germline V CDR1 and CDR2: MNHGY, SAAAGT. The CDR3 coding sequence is TGTGCCAGCAGTACGGGGCAATTCGTTCAGCCCCAGCATTTT. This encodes CASSTGQFVQPQHF.

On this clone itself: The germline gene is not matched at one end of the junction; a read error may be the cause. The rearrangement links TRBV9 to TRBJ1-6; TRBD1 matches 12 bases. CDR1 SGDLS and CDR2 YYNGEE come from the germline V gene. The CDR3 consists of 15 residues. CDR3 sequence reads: CASGGTGGLPSPLHF. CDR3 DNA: TGTGCCAGCGGAGGGACAGGGGGCTTACCTTCACCCCTCCATTTT.

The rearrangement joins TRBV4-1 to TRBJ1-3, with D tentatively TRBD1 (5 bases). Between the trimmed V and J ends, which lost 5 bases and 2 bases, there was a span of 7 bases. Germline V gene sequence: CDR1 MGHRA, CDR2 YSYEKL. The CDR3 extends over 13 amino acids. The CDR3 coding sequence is TGCGCCAGCAGCAAGGGACCTGGAAACACCATATATTTT. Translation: CASSKGPGNTIYF.

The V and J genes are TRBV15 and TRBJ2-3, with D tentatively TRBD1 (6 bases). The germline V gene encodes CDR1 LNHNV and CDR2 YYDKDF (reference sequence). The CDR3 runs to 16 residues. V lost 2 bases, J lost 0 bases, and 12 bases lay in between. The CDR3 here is CATSRTDRKSTDTQYF. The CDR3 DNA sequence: TGTGCCACCAGCAGAACGGACAGAAAAAGCACAGATACGCAGTATTTT.

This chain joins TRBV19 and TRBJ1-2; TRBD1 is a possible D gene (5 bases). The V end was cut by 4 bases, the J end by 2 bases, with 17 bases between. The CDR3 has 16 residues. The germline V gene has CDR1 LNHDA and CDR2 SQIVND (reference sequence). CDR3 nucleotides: TGTGCCAGTAGTAAACCGACACCCAGGACAAACTATGGCTACACCTTC. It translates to CASSKPTPRTNYGYTF.

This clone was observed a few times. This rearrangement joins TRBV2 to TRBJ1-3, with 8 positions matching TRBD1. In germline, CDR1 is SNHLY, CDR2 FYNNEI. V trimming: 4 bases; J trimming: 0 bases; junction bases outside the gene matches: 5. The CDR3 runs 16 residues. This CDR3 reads CASSVGQVPSGNTIYF. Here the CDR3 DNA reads TGTGCCAGCAGTGTGGGACAGGTGCCCTCTGGAAACACCATATATTTT.

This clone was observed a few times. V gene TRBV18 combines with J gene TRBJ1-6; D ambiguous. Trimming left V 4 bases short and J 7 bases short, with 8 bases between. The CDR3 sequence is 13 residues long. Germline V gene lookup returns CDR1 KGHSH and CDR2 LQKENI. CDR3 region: CASSLDGNSPLHF. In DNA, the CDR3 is TGTGCCAGCTCACTAGACGGCAATTCACCCCTCCACTTT.

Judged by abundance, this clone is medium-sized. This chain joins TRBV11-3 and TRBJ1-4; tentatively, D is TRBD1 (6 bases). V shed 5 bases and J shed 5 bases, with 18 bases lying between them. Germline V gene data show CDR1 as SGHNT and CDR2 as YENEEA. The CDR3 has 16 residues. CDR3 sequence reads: CASSQGGRRANEKLFF. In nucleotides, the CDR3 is TGTGCCAGCAGCCAAGGGGGGCGCAGGGCAAATGAAAAACTGTTTTTT. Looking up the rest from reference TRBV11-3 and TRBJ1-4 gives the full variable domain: EAGVVQSPRYKIIEKKQPVAFWCNPISGHNTLYWYLQNLGQGPELLIRYENEEAVDDSQLPKDRFSAERLKGVDSTLKIQPAELGDSAVYLCASSQGGRRANEKLFFGSGTQLSVL.

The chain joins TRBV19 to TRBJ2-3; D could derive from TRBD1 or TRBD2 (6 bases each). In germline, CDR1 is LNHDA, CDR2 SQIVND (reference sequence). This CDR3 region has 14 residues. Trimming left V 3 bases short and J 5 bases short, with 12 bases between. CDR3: CASSIGGHGDTQYF. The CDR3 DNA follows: TGTGCCAGTAGTATTGGGGGGCATGGAGATACGCAGTATTTT. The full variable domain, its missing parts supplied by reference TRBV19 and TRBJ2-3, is DGGITQSPKYLFRKEGQNVTLSCEQNLNHDAMYWYRQDPGQGLRLIYYSQIVNDFQKGDIAEGYSVSREKKESFPLTVTSAQKNPTAFYLCASSIGGHGDTQYFGPGTRLTVL.

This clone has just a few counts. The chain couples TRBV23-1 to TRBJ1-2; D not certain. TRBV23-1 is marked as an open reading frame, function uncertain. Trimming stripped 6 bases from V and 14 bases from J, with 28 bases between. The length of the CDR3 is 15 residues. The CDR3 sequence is CASSQEQNPLFHPTF. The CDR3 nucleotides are TGCGCCAGCAGCCAAGAACAAAACCCCCTCTTCCATCCTACCTTC.

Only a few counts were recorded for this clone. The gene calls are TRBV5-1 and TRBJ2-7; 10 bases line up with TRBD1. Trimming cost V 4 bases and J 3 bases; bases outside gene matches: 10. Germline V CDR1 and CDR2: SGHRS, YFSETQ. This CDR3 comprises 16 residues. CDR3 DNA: TGCGCCAGCAGCCTCTACGGACAGGGGGGTAACTACGAGCAGTACTTC. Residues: CASSLYGQGGNYEQYF.

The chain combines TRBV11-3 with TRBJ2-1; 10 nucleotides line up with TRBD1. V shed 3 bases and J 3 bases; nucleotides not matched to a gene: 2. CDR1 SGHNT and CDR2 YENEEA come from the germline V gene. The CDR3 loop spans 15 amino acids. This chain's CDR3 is CASSFGQGDYNEQFF. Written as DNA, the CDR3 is TGTGCCAGCAGCTTTGGACAGGGGGACTACAATGAGCAGTTCTTC.

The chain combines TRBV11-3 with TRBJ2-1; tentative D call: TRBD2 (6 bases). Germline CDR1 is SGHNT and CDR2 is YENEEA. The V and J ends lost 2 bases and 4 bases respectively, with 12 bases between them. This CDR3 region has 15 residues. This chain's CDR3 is CASSLYGTLYNEQFF. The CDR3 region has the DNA TGTGCCAGCAGCTTATACGGGACTCTATACAATGAGCAGTTCTTC.